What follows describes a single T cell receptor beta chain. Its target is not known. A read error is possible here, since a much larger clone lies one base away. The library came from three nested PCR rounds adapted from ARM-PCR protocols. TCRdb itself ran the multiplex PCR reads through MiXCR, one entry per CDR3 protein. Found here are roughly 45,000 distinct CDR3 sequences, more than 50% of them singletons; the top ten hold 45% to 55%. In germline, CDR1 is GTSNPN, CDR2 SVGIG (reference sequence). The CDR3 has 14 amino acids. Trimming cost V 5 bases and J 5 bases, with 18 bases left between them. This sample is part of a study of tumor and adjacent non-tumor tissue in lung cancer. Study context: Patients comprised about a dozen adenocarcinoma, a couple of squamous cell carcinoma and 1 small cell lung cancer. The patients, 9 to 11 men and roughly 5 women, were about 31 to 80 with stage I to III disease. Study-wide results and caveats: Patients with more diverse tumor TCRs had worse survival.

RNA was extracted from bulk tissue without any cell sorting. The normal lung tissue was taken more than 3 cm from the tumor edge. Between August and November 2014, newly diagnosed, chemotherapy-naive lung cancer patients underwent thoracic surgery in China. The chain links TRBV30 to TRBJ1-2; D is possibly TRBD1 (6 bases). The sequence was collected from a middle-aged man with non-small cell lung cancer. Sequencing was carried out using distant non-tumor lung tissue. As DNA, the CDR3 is TGTGCCTGGTCAGCCCGACAGGTGAGATATGGCTACACCTTC. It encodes CAWSARQVRYGYTF.